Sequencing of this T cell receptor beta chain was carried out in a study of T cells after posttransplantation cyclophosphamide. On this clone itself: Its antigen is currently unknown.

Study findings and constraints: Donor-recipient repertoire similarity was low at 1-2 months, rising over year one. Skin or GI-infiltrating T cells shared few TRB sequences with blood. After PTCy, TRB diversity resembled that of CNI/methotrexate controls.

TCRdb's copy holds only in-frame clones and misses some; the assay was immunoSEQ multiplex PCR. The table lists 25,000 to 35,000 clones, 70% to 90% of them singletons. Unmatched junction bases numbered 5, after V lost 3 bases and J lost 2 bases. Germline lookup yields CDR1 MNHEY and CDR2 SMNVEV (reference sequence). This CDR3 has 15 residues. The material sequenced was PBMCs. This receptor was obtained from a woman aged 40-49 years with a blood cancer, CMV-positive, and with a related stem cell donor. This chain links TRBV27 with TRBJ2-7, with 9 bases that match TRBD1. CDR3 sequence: CASSFKDRGPYEQYF. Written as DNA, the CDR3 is TGTGCCAGCAGTTTTAAGGACAGGGGCCCCTACGAGCAGTACTTC.